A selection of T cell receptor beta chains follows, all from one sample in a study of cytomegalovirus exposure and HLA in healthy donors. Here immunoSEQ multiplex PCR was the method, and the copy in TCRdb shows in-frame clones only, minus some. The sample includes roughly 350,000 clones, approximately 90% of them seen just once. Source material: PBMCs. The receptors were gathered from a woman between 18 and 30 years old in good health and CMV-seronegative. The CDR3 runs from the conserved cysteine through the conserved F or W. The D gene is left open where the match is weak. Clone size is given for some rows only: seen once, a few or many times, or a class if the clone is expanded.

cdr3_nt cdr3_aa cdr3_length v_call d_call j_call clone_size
TGTGCCAGCAGCCAACTAGCGGGAGGCCTCGCGAACACCGGGGAGCTGTTTTTT CASSQLAGGLANTGELFF 18 TRBV11-2 TRBD2 TRBJ2-2 NA
TGTGCCAGCAGTTTAATGGCGGGAGCCCCGGGTGAGCAGTTCTTC CASSLMAGAPGEQFF 15 TRBV28 TRBD2 TRBJ2-1 NA
TGTGCCAGTAGTATCCCGGGCTCTGGGGCCAACGTCCTGACTTTC CASSIPGSGANVLTF 15 TRBV19 NA TRBJ2-6 few
TGTGCCAGCAGCAGGCAGGGGGAGGGCAATCAGCCCCAGCATTTT CASSRQGEGNQPQHF 15 TRBV5-6 TRBD1 TRBJ1-5 NA
TGTGCCAGTAGTATCGGACAGGGCTATGGCTACACCTTC CASSIGQGYGYTF 13 TRBV19 TRBD1 TRBJ1-2 NA
TGTGCCAGCAGTTTCCTCGGACAGGGGGCGCGGGAGACCCAGTACTTC CASSFLGQGARETQYF 16 TRBV27 TRBD1 TRBJ2-5 NA
TGTGCCAGCAGCGCCGTAGCGGGAGGGTACACCGGGGAGCTGTTTTTT CASSAVAGGYTGELFF 16 TRBV5-6 TRBD2 TRBJ2-2 NA
TGCGCCAGCAGCCAAGACCCAATCTCATTACACGGGGGTAAGGAAAAACTGTTTTTT CASSQDPISLHGGKEKLFF 19 TRBV4-1 NA TRBJ1-4 NA
TGCGCCAGCACCCAGGGACAGGGACCCAACTATGGCTACACCTTC CASTQGQGPNYGYTF 15 TRBV10-1 TRBD1 TRBJ1-2 NA
TGTGCCAGCAGTTGGGCCAGGGTGCCCTACGAGCAGTACTTC CASSWARVPYEQYF 14 TRBV6-5 NA TRBJ2-7 NA
TGTGCCAGCAGTGAAGCGGAAACGGGACAGGGAGATGAAAAACTGTTTTTT CASSEAETGQGDEKLFF 17 TRBV6-1 TRBD1 TRBJ1-4 once
TGTGCCAGCAGTCGAAGCGGCAGCCTTAATGAAAAACTGTTTTTT CASSRSGSLNEKLFF 15 TRBV28 NA TRBJ1-4 NA
TGTGCCAGCAGTATCTCACAGGGTCCCTACGAGCAGTACTTC CASSISQGPYEQYF 14 TRBV6-4 NA TRBJ2-7 NA
TGCAGTGCCAGATTAACCTACGAGCAGTACTTC CSARLTYEQYF 11 TRBV20-1 NA TRBJ2-7 NA
TGTGCCATCAGTGGAGGAGGTGACAGGGCCTACGAGCAGTACTTC CAISGGGDRAYEQYF 15 TRBV10-3 TRBD1 TRBJ2-7 NA
TGTGCCAGCCGAGACTACTACAATGAGCAGTTCTTC CASRDYYNEQFF 12 TRBV6-5 NA TRBJ2-1 NA
TGTGCCAGCAGCTTTCGCACCGGGGAGCTGTTTTTT CASSFRTGELFF 12 TRBV7-2 NA TRBJ2-2 NA
TGTGCCAGCAATCGACTAGCGGGAGTGAATGAGCAGTTCTTC CASNRLAGVNEQFF 14 TRBV6-5 TRBD2 TRBJ2-1 NA
TGTGCCAGCAGTTTAATGGCGGGGAACTATGGCTACACCTTC CASSLMAGNYGYTF 14 TRBV28 NA TRBJ1-2 once
TGTGCCAGCAGCTTAGAGGGGCGCATGGGCAATCAGCCCCAGCATTTT CASSLEGRMGNQPQHF 16 TRBV7-9 NA TRBJ1-5 NA
TGTGCCTGGAGTCCCCTGGACAGGGGGAACACTGAAGCTTTCTTT CAWSPLDRGNTEAFF 15 TRBV30 TRBD1 TRBJ1-1 few
TGCGCCAGCAGCTTGGGGCAGGTTCTGGAGACCCAGTACTTC CASSLGQVLETQYF 14 TRBV5-1 NA TRBJ2-5 NA
TGTGCCAGCAGTTCTAGGGGGGGCATGATCACCGGGGAGCTGTTTTTT CASSSRGGMITGELFF 16 TRBV7-8 NA TRBJ2-2 NA
TGTGCCAGCTCACCACCGGCCCAGGGCTTCATCCACGAGCAGTACTTC CASSPPAQGFIHEQYF 16 TRBV18 NA TRBJ2-7 few
TGTGCCAGCAGAACTCAGGGGGATCAGCCCCAGCATTTT CASRTQGDQPQHF 13 TRBV6-6 TRBD1 TRBJ1-5 few
TGTGCCAGCAGTTTGCGGCCAGCAGTCGCCTACGAGCAGTACTTC CASSLRPAVAYEQYF 15 TRBV28 NA TRBJ2-7 NA